This T cell receptor (beta chain) was identified in a study of cytomegalovirus exposure and HLA in healthy donors (dated by TCRdb to between 2016 and 2019). Context from the whole study: In an earlier analysis of 587 of the donors, roughly 300 Gb of sequence data and 90 million to 130 million unique TCR beta sequences from about 180 million T cells were reported. The study profiled the T cell repertoires of more than 500 subjects by immunosequencing and related them to cytomegalovirus serostatus. Four or five DR-DQ haplotypes were handled as single units for association and clustering, since linkage in the cohort was strong. HLA typing included class I and class II loci at four-digit resolution. Typing coverage varied by locus: roughly 629-640 donors for A, B, C, DRB1 and DQB1; more than 500 for DQA1; around 570 for DPA1; under 490 for DPB1. Among 398 genotyped donors of the cohort, an average of around 240,000 unique TCR beta nucleotide sequences were sequenced per donor, approximately 20% of them non-productive. A later analysis re-examined previously published TCR beta repertoires from just over 650 donors and added high-resolution HLA genotyping to investigate patterns of TCR occurrence. Along with the approximately 600-subject first cohort, a separate validation cohort of around 110 different subjects was used. To decide whether each TCR beta V gene segment behaved as functional or pseudogenic, an earlier analysis of some 540 of the donors relied on high-throughput TCR beta sequencing. Of the 300 to 450 genotyped donors, approximately 82% fell in the genetic ancestry cluster associated with self-reported Caucasian donors. All discovery cohort repertoires had been generated on a single sequencing platform. The later analysis used no new phenotypic data to find candidate immune exposures, relying instead on TCR beta sequences and their occurrence across donors. High-throughput TCR immunosequencing, statistical association of individual TCRs with disease status, and machine learning were combined to predict cytomegalovirus infection status. Alongside the repertoire data, information on donor age, sex, ethnicity and CMV serostatus was compiled. Around 320 gigabases of sequencing data and tens of millions of unique TCR sequences were included in an early release covering under 650 HLA-typed donors. A later genetic analysis used genome-wide SNP genotypes for about three fifths of the roughly 700 donors, treating that subset as a discovery cohort. The study aimed to test whether cataloging public T cell receptors could reveal signatures of past pathogen exposure.

V is reduced by 5 bases and J by 5 bases, leaving a spacing of 13 bases between them. The CDR3 runs 14 amino acids, cysteine and phenylalanine included. Left in the record is the CDR3 DNA by itself, 42 bases read in frame from the first base. The germline V gene (reference sequence) sets CDR1 to WNHNN and CDR2 to SYGVQD. In the case of this clone: Its binding antigen is unknown.

Library creation used the immunoSEQ multiplex PCR assay. For the multiplex PCR, a mixture combining 60 forward primers for TCR Vbeta segments and 13 reverse primers for TCR Jbeta segments was used. A multiplex PCR assay on genomic DNA amplified the CDR3 region of rearranged TCR beta genes. The Illumina HiSeq System was used to sequence the amplified TCR beta libraries as 87-base-pair reads. The authors' analysis ran thus. A later analysis counted some 80 million unique TCR beta chains across the 550 to 800 repertoires, and around 9.9 million of these chains were shared by at least two donors. A nearest-neighbor algorithm error-corrected the raw reads and collapsed the reads into unique sequences, merging closely related sequences to remove PCR and sequencing errors. Alignment of CDR3 sequences to IMGT reference sequences was used to assign V, D and J gene segments. For a sequence to be retained, at least a six-nucleotide match to both a V gene segment and a J gene segment was required. Rearrangements were classified as productive when the CDR3 lacked stop codons and remained in frame with V and J, and all other rearrangements were classified as non-productive. Following IMGT convention, CDR3 was defined as the stretch from the second conserved V-encoded cysteine up to the conserved J-encoded phenylalanine. The earlier analysis of about 610 of the donors excluded sequences that lacked an unambiguous match to a single V gene segment. An earlier analysis of several hundred of the donors called V segments functional above 56.7% productive rearrangements and segregating when the between-donor standard deviation exceeded 5%. A statistical classification framework was built for diagnosing cytomegalovirus status from the catalog of TCR beta chain sequences. V and J gene assignment, in a later analysis, came from comparing TCR nucleotide sequences with IMGT/GENE-DB human TR gene sequences. In a later analysis, CDR3 sequences and most-parsimonious VDJ recombination scenarios were assigned using the TCRdist pipeline. In a later analysis, every TCR beta chain was defined by the combination of its CDR3 amino acid sequence and its V-gene family, and reads without a unique V-gene family were dropped. As a way to deal with suspected cross-contamination and a sequencing artifact, a later analysis dropped 500 to 700 nucleotide sequences that were highly shared and had low generation probability. For each public chain, a later analysis derived a clonal expansion index from normalized ranks of inferred template counts within each repertoire. A later analysis computed generation probabilities with a VDJ recombination model fitted to out-of-frame rearrangements, and checked the results against IGoR. A later analysis scored TCR-TCR, TCR-HLA and TCR-CMV co-occurrence with hypergeometric tests, applying a repertoire-size bias correction to TCR pairs. To estimate false discovery rates, a later analysis permuted the HLA or CMV assignments 20 times. In a later analysis, co-occurring TCRs were grouped using DBSCAN, and TCRdist sequence similarity was added for clustering within HLA-allele-positive subsets. Repertoires with fewer than 30,000 or more than 120,000 public chains were left out of co-occurrence clustering, as were a few repertoires with anomalous nucleotide sharing. Drawn from immuneACCESS, this table holds only the in-frame rearrangements with V and J called that TCRdb kept. Clones are partly lost; checked studies trace under half to an unresolved V gene and leave the rest unexplained. V, J and clone size reflect that table, while D and trimming were determined from the DNA. This sample's records show roughly 39,000 clones. 1% to 1.5% of the sample goes to the ten largest clones.

Overall results and qualifications from the work: HLA typing was unavailable for some donors at each locus, so association tests used only the typed subset. In a later genetic analysis, fewer N-insertions in productive TCRs were reported among donors in an Asian-associated ancestry cluster than the approximately 670-donor mean. A later genetic analysis associated a missense DCLRE1C variant with V-gene and J-gene trimming of TCR beta chains, and an independent cohort replicated the association. Only TCR beta chains were sequenced in this cohort, and the absence of alpha or paired-chain data limited detectable features. According to the authors, the approach could potentially be generalized to other disease states and immunological phenotypes. Linkage disequilibrium might explain the correlated functional status among segregating V segments, but an unknown experimental factor could not be excluded. When HLA alleles, especially DR and DQ, strongly co-occurred, attributing TCR associations to individual alleles was difficult. Three of the identified cytomegalovirus-associated TCR beta chains were confirmed in vitro to be specific for cytomegalovirus antigens. Cytomegalovirus status was reported to be diagnosed by the classifier with high specificity and sensitivity in both the original and validation cohorts. According to a later analysis, most CMV-associated TCR beta chains appeared to be HLA-restricted, and the HLA associations seemed to be driven largely by CMV exposure. In a later analysis, several top co-occurrence clusters were reported to appear linked to parvovirus B19, influenza, CMV and Epstein-Barr virus. Most TCR sequences were seen in very few donors, while some public TCRs were found in many individuals. Immune exposure information for the cohort was limited to CMV serostatus. A cluster of highly shared sequence variants was judged likely to be a technical artifact of the sequencing pipeline. In a later analysis, HLA-associated TCR beta chains were found to be more clonally expanded and to have lower generation probabilities than equally common non-associated chains. Roughly uniform sequencing depth across donors was assumed in presence/absence analyses, although this assumption may not hold. In a later analysis, the rate of TCR association differed among HLA loci, with DRB1 alleles having the most associated TCRs and HLA-C alleles having the fewest. A further reported finding was that TCR beta sequences accurately predicted the HLA-A and HLA-B alleles for most subjects in the first cohort. The earlier analysis of 450 to 700 of the donors excluded fewer than 20 rarely observed V segments, including chromosome 9 orphons, because counts were too low. Broadly in line with IMGT annotations, most TCR beta V segments showed up in productive rearrangements about 90% or about 30% of the time in an earlier analysis of 450 to 750 of the donors. At a false discovery rate of 0.05, a later analysis linked 15,000 to 20,000 TCR beta sequences to specific HLA alleles. A total of about 150 TCR beta chains were listed by the study as associated with cytomegalovirus. Because the 87-base-pair reads could not distinguish some IMGT-functional V segments, including TRBV6-2 and TRBV6-3, those segments were excluded.

The cohort consisted of hundreds of healthy bone marrow donors. At the time of sampling, all cohort members were nominally healthy, though unrecorded immune exposures were likely present. The donor tested CMV seronegative and was one of the 352 seronegative cohort members. Each donor provided a peripheral blood sample, and peripheral blood mononuclear cells were used for TCR beta sequencing. Genomic DNA was extracted from the blood cell samples with the Qiagen DNeasy Blood Extraction Kit. Sequencing input: PBMCs. This sequence uses TRBV10-1 and TRBJ2-4, with TRBD1 tentatively as D gene (5 bases match). The clonotype was recovered from a man aged 25-40 years in good health and CMV-seronegative. The DNA sequence follows: TGCGCCAGCAGTAAGACAGTTACCGAAAACATTCAGTACTTC. Translated, it gives CASSKTVTENIQYF.